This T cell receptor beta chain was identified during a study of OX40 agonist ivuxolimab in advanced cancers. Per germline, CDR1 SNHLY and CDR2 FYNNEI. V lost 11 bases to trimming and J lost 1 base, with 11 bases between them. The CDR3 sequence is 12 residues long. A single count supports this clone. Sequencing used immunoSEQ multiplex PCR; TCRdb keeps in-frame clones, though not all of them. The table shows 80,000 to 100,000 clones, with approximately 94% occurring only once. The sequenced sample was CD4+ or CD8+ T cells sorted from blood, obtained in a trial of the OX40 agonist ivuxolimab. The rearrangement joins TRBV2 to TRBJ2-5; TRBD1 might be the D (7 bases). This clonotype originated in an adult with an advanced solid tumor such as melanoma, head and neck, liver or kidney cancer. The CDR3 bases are TGTGCCGGGGGGACAGTCCAAGAGACCCAGTACTTC. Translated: CAGGTVQETQYF.